The TCR beta chain under discussion was sequenced for a study of cytotoxic CD8 clonotypes in ibrutinib-treated CLL. The germline V gene has CDR1 SSHAT and CDR2 FNYEAQ (reference sequence). Trimming cost V 5 bases and J 3 bases; bases outside gene matches: 6. This CDR3 comprises 15 residues. Clones were sequenced by immunoSEQ multiplex PCR, and TCRdb holds only the in-frame ones, with some missing. The profile covers 150,000 or so clones, with approximately 91% appearing a single time and 3% taken by the ten largest. Sample: PBMCs, taken at disease progression, from a patient treated with ibrutinib. This chain joins TRBV7-7 and TRBJ2-7, with TRBD2 matching over 11 bases. The receptor was isolated from a human donor with chronic lymphocytic leukemia. The DNA of the CDR3 is TGTGCCAGCAGCAACGGGACTAGCGGCTTCTACGAGCAGTACTTC. Protein: CASSNGTSGFYEQYF.